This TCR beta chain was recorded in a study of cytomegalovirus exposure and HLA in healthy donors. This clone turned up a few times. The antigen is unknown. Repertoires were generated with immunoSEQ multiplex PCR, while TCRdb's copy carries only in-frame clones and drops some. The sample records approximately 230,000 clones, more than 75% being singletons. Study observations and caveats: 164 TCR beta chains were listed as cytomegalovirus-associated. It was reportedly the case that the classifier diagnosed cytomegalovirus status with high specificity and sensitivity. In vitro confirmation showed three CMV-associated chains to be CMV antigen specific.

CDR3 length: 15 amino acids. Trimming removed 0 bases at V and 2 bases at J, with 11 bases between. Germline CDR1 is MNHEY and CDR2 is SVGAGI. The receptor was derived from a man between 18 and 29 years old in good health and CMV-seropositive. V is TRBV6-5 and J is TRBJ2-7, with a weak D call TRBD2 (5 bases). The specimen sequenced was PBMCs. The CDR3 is CASSYSTHGAYEQYF. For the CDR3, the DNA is TGTGCCAGCAGTTACTCAACTCACGGGGCCTACGAGCAGTACTTC.